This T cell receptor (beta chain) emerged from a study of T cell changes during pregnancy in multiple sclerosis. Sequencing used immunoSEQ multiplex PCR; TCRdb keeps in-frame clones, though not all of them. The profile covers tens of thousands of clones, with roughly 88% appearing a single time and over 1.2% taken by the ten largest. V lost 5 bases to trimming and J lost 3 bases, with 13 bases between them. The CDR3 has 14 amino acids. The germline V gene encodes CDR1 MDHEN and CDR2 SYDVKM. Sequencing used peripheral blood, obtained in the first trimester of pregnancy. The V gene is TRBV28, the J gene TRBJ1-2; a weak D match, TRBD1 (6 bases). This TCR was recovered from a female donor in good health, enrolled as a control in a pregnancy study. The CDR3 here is CASSQTDRYYGYTF. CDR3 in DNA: TGTGCCAGCAGTCAGACCGACAGGTACTATGGCTACACCTTC.